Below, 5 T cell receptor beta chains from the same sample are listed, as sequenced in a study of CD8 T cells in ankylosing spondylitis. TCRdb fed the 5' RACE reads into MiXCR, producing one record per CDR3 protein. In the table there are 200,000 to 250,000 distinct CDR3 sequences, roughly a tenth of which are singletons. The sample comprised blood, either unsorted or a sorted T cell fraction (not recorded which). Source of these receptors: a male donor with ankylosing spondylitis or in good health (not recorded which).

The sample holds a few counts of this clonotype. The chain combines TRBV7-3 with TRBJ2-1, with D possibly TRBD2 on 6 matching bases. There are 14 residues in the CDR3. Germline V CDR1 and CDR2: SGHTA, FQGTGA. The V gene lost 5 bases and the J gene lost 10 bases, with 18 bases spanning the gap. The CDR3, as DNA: TGTGCCAGCAGCCCAAATCCGGGACGGGGGGAGCAGTTCTTC. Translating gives CASSPNPGRGEQFF.

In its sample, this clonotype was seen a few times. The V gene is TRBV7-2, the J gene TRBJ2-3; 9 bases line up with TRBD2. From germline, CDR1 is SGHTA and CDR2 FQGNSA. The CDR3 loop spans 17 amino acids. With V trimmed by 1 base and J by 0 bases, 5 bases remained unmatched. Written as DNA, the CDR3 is TGTGCCAGCAGCTTAGTGCGGGGGGGCGATAGCACAGATACGCAGTATTTT. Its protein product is CASSLVRGGDSTDTQYF. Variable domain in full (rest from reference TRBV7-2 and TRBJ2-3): GAGVSQSPSNKVTEKGKDVELRCDPISGHTALYWYRQSLGQGLEFLIYFQGNSAPDKSGLPSDRFSAERTGGSVSTLTIQRTQQEDSAVYLCASSLVRGGDSTDTQYFGPGTRLTVL.

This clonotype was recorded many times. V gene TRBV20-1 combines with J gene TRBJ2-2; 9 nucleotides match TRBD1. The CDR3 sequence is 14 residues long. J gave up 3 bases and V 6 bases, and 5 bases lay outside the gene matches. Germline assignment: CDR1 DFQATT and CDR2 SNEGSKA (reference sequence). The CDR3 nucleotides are TGCAGTGCAAAAGACAGGGGGGACACCGGGGAGCTGTTTTTT. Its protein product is CSAKDRGDTGELFF.

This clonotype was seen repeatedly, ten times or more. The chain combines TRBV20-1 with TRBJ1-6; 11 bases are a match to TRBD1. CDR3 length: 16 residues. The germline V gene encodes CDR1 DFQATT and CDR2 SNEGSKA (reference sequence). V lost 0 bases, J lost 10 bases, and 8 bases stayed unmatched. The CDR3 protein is CSARDQGTGGYSPLHF. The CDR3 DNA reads TGCAGTGCTAGAGATCAGGGGACAGGGGGGTACTCACCCCTCCACTTT.

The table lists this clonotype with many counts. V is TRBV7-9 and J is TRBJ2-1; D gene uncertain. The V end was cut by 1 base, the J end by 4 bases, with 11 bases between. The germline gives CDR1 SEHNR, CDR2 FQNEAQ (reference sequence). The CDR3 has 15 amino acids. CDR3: CASSLDVANYNEQFF. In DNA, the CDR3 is TGTGCCAGCAGCTTAGATGTGGCAAATTACAATGAGCAGTTCTTC.